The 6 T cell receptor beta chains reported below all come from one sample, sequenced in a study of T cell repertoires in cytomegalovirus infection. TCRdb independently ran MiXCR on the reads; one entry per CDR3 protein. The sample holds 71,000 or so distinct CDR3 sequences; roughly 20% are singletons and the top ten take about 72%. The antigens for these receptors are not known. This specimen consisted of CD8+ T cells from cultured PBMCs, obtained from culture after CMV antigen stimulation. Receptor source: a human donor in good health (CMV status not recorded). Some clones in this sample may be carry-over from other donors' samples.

The CDR3 DNA sequence: TGTGCCAGCAGCTTAGCGCAAAGGGAGCAGTACTTC. This translates into CASSLAQREQYF. The chain has TRBV7-8 and TRBJ2-7; no definite D call. This CDR3 has 12 residues. CDR1 is SGHVS, CDR2 FQNEAQ, per germline. V was pared by 0 bases and J by 7 bases, with 7 bases between. Variable domain in full (rest from reference TRBV7-8 and TRBJ2-7): GAGVSQSPRYKVAKRGQDVALRCDPISGHVSLFWYQQALGQGPEFLTYFQNEAQLDKSGLPSDRFFAERPEGSVSTLKIQRTQQEDSAVYLCASSLAQREQYFGPGTRLTVT.

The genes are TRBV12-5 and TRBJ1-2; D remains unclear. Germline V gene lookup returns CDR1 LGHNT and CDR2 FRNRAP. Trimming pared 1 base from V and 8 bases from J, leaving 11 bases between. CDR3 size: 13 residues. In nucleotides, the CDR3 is TGTGCTAGTGGTTTGGACGCCGCTGGCGGCTACACCTTC. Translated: CASGLDAAGGYTF.

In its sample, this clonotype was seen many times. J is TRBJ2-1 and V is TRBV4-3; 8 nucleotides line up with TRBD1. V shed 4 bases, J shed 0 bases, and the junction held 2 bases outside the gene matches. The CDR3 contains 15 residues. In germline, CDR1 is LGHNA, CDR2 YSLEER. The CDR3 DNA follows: TGCGCCAGCAGCCTGGACAGGGACTCCTACAATGAGCAGTTCTTC. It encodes CASSLDRDSYNEQFF.

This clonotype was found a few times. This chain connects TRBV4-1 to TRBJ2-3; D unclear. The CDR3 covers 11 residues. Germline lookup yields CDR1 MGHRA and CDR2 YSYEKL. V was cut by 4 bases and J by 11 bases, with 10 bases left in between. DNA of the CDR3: TGCGCCAGCAGCCGACCCGCTAAGCAGTATTTT. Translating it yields CASSRPAKQYF.

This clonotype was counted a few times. The CDR3 DNA is TGTGCCAGCAGTGAATCAGGACGTCAGGGTTATCAGCCCCAGCATTTT. Amino acids: CASSESGRQGYQPQHF. The chain couples TRBV2 to TRBJ1-5; D might be TRBD1 (5 bases). V lost 2 bases and J 5 bases, leaving 16 bases between the germline ends. Looked up from germline, CDR1 is SNHLY and CDR2 is FYNNEI. CDR3 size: 16 residues.

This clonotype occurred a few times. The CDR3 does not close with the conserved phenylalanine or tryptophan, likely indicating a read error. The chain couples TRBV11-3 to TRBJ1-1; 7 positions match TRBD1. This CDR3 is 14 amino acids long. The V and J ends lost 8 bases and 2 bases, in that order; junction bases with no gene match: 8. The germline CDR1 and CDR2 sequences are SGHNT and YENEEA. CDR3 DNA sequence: TGTGCCAGCTCGCTGACAGGGAGTAACACTGAAGCTTTCCTT. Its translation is CASSLTGSNTEAFL.